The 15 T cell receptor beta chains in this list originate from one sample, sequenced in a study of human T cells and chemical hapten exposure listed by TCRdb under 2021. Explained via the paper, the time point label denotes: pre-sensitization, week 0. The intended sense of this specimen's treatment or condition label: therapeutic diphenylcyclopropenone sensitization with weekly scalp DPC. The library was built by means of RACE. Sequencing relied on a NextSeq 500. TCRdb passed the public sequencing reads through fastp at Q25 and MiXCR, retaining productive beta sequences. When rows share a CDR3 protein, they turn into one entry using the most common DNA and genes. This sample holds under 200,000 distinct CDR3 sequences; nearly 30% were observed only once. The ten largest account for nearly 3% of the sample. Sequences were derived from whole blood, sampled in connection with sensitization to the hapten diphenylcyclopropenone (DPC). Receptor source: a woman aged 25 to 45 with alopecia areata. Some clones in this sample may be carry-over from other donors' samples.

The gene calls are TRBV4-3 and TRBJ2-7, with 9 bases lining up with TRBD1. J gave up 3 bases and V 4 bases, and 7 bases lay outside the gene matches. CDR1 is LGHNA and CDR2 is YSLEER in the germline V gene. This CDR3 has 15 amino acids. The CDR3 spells CASSRAGTGNYEQYF. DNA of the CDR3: TGCGCCAGCAGCCGGGCCGGGACAGGGAACTACGAGCAGTACTTC.

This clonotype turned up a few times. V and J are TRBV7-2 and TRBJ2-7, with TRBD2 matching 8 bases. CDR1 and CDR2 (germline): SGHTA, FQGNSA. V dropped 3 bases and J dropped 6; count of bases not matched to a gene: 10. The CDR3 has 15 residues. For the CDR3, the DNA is TGTGCCAGCAGCTTGGGTTTCGGGGGGGCCGGCGAGCAGTACTTC. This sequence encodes CASSLGFGGAGEQYF. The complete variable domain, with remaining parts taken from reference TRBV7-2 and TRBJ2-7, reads GAGVSQSPSNKVTEKGKDVELRCDPISGHTALYWYRQSLGQGLEFLIYFQGNSAPDKSGLPSDRFSAERTGGSVSTLTIQRTQQEDSAVYLCASSLGFGGAGEQYFGPGTRLTVT.

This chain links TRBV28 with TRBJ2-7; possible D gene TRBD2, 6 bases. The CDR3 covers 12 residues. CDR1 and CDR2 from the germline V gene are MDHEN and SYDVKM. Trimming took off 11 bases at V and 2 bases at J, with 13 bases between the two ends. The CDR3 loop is CASTGGAYEQYF. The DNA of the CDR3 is TGTGCCTCCACCGGGGGTGCCTACGAGCAGTACTTC.

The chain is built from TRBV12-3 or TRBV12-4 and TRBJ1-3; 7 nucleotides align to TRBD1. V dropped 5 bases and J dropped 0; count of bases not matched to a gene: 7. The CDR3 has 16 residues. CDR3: CASSHTGETSGNTIYF. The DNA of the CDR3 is TGTGCCAGCAGTCATACAGGGGAGACCTCTGGAAACACCATATATTTT.

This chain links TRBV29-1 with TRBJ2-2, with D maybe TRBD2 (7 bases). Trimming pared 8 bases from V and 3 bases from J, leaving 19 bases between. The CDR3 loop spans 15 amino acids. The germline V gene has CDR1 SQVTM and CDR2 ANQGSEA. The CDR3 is CSIIEGGLHTGELFF. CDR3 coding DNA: TGCAGCATCATAGAGGGGGGGTTGCACACCGGGGAGCTGTTTTTT.

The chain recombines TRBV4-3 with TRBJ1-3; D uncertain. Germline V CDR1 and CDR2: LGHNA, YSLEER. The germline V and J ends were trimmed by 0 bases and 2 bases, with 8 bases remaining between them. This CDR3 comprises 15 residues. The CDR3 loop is CASSQDSGPGNTIYF. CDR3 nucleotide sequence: TGCGCCAGCAGCCAAGATTCAGGTCCTGGAAACACCATATATTTT.

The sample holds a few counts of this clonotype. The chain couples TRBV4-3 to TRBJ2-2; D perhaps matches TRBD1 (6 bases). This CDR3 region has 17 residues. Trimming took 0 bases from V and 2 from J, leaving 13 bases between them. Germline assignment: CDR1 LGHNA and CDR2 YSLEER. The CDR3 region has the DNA TGCGCCAGCAGCCAAGAGATTCAGGGGCTCAACACCGGGGAGCTGTTTTTT. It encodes CASSQEIQGLNTGELFF.

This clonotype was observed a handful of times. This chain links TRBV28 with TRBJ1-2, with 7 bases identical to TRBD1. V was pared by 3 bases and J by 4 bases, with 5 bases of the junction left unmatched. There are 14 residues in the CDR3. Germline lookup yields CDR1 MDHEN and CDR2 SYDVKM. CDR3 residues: CASSLPGTAYGYTF. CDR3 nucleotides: TGTGCCAGCAGTTTGCCCGGGACAGCCTATGGCTACACCTTC.

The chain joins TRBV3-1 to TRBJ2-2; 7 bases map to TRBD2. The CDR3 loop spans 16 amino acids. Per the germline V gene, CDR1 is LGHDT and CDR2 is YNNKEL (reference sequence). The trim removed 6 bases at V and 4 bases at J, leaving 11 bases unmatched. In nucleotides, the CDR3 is TGTGCCAGCAGGACCACGGGGGGAGCCAGCACCGGGGAGCTGTTTTTT. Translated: CASRTTGGASTGELFF.

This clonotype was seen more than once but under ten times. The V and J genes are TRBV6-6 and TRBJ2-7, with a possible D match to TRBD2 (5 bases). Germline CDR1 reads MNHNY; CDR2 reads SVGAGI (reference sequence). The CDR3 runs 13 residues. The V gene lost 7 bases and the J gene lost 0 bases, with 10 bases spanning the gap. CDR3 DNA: TGTGCCAGCACTCTCGGGGTCTCCTACGAGCAGTACTTC. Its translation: CASTLGVSYEQYF.

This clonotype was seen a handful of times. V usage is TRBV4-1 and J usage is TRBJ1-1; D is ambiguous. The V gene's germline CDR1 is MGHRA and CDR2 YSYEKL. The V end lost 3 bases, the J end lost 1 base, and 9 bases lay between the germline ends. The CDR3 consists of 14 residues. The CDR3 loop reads CASSQSVGNTEAFF. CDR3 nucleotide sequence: TGCGCCAGCAGCCAGTCGGTCGGGAACACTGAAGCTTTCTTT.

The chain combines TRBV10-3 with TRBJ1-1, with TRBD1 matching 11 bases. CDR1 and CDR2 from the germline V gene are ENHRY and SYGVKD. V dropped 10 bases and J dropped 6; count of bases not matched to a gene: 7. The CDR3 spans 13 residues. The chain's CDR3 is CANGQGAGAEAFF. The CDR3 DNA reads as TGTGCCAATGGACAGGGGGCAGGGGCTGAAGCTTTCTTT.

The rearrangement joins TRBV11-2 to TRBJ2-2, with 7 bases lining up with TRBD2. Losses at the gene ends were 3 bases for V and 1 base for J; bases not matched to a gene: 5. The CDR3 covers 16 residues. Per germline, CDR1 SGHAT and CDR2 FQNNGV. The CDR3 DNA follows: TGTGCCAGCAGCTTCGGGGGGAGGGGGAACACCGGGGAGCTGTTTTTT. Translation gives CASSFGGRGNTGELFF.

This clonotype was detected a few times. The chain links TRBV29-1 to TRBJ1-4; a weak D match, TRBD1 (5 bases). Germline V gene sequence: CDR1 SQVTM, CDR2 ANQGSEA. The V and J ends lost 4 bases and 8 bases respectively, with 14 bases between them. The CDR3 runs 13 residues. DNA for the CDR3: TGCAGCGTTGTTAGTAGGGGATTCGAAAAACTGTTTTTT. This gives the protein CSVVSRGFEKLFF.

The CDR3 is CSVEANTEAFF. CDR3 nucleotides: TGCAGCGTTGAAGCGAACACTGAAGCTTTCTTT. The chain has TRBV29-1 and TRBJ1-1; D gene unclear. V lost 1 base, J lost 1 base, and 1 base lay in between. CDR3 length: 11 residues. CDR1 SQVTM and CDR2 ANQGSEA come from the germline V gene.